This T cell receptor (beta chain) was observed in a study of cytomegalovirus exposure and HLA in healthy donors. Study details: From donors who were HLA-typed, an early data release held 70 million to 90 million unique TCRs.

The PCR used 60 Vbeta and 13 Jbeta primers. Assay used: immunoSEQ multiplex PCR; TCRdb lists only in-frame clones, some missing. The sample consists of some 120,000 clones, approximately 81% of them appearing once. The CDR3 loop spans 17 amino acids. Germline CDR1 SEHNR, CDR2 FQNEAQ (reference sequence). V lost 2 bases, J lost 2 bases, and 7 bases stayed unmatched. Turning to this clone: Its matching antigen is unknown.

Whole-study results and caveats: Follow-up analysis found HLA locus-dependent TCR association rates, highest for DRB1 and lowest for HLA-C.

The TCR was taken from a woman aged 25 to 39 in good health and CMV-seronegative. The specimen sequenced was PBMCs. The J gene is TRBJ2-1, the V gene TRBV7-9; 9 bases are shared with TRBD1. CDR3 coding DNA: TGTGCCAGCAGCTTATGGGCGGGACAGGGCACCTACAATGAGCAGTTCTTC. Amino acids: CASSLWAGQGTYNEQFF. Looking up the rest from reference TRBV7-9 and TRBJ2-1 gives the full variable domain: DTGVSQNPRHKITKRGQNVTFRCDPISEHNRLYWYRQTLGQGPEFLTYFQNEAQLEKSRLLSDRFSAERPKGSFSTLEIQRTEQGDSAMYLCASSLWAGQGTYNEQFFGPGTRLTVL.